This TCR beta chain is from a study of radiotherapy plus CTLA-4 blockade in lung cancer (dated by TCRdb to 2017 to 2018). A note on the overall study: Among the enrolled patients, 15% to 20% had an objective response, and about 30% reached disease control. Overall study results and their limits: The strongest predictors of response were reported to be early dynamic shifts in blood T cell clones along with a rise in serum interferon-beta following radiation. After treatment with radiotherapy and ipilimumab, TCR clones that originated in tumors expanded in peripheral blood.

The study tested focal radiation therapy combined with CTLA-4 blockade (ipilimumab) in patients with chemo-refractory metastatic non-small-cell lung cancer. The library was obtained by the immunoSEQ multiplex PCR assay. The table was pulled from immuneACCESS by TCRdb, which kept in-frame rearrangements only. Such tables lose some clones; where checked, under half of the loss comes from unresolved V genes, and the rest has no known cause. The sample table shows about 83,000 clones, and about 79% are seen once. The ten biggest clones cover 4% of the sample. Comments on this clone: What antigen it recognizes has not been identified. There are no base qualities to consult, and no much larger clone falls within one base.

Based on the germline V gene, the CDR1 and CDR2 sequences are SGHDT and YYEEEE. The CDR3 measures 12 amino acids from cysteine to phenylalanine. Kept here is only the CDR3 DNA, which spans 36 bases and is read in frame from base 1. V lost 3 bases and J lost 5 bases, and the count of bases not matched to a germline gene is 0. This TCR derives from a human donor with non-small cell lung cancer who had a partial response to radiotherapy plus ipilimumab. Some clones in this sample may be carry-over from other donors' samples. The chain is assembled from TRBV5-6 and TRBJ2-5, with 8 bases aligning to TRBD1. Here the sequenced sample was peripheral blood, taken from a patient treated with radiotherapy plus ipilimumab. Read as DNA, the sequence is TGTGCCAGCAGCTGGACAGGGGAGACCCAGTACTTC. Its protein is CASSWTGETQYF.